Following are 23 T cell receptor beta chains from one sample sequenced in a study of early stage breast cancer tumors. Profiled with immunoSEQ multiplex PCR; TCRdb holds only in-frame clones, not every one. The sample contains some 11,000 clones, about 80% of which appear only once. The sample was breast tumor tissue. Source of these receptors: a person in their 70s with breast cancer.

The CDR3 loop is CASKSSGDADTQYF. The CDR3 coding sequence is TGTGCCAGCAAGTCTAGCGGGGACGCAGATACGCAGTATTTT. The chain uses TRBV6-4 and TRBJ2-3, with TRBD2 matching 9 bases. CDR1 is MRHNA, CDR2 SNTAGT, per germline. After removal of 7 bases from V and 4 bases from J, the junction contained 6 bases not matched to a gene. The CDR3 runs 14 residues.

This rearrangement joins TRBV6-6 to TRBJ2-1, with 7 nucleotides matching TRBD2. The CDR3 length is 16 residues. V gave up 0 bases and J gave up 5 bases; unmatched junction bases: 7. Germline V gene data show CDR1 as MNHNY and CDR2 as SVGAGI (reference sequence). CDR3 bases: TGTGCCAGCAGTTACTCCGGGCGGGAGTCTAACAATGAGCAGTTCTTC. Translated, it gives CASSYSGRESNNEQFF.

In DNA, the CDR3 is TGTGCCAGCAGTTTAAGGCGGCAGGGGATAGGGTACACTGAAGCTTTCTTT. Protein sequence: CASSLRRQGIGYTEAFF. The chain employs TRBV27 and TRBJ1-1; perhaps TRBD1 as D (6 bases). The CDR3 length is 17 residues. In germline, CDR1 is MNHEY, CDR2 SMNVEV (reference sequence). Deletions cut 2 bases from V and 3 bases from J, with 19 bases between.

V is TRBV7-9 and J is TRBJ2-5, with 13 positions matching TRBD2. The tail of the sequence fits TRBJ2-7 better, so the J call may be wrong. This CDR3 contains 15 residues. Germline CDR1 and CDR2: SEHNR and FQNEAQ (reference sequence). The CDR3 bases are TGTGCCAGCAGTTACACTAGCGGGGGGGAATACGAGCAGTACTTC. Its translation: CASSYTSGGEYEQYF.

In regard to this clone: The junction departs from germline at one end; a sequencing error may be responsible. V and J are TRBV5-3 and TRBJ1-3, with D tentatively TRBD1 (5 bases). TRBV5-3 is an open reading frame whose function is uncertain. This CDR3 spans 10 amino acids. CDR3 bases: TGTGCCAGAAGCTTGGAGGGGAGGGATTTT. It encodes CARSLEGRDF.

V is TRBV19 and J is TRBJ1-2, with a weak D call TRBD1 (5 bases). The CDR3 runs to 13 residues. V lost 3 bases and J lost 2, with 7 bases in between. Germline lookup yields CDR1 LNHDA and CDR2 SQIVND (reference sequence). Here the CDR3 reads CASSIPGNYGYTF. Here the CDR3 DNA reads TGTGCCAGTAGTATCCCAGGGAACTATGGCTACACCTTC.

In its sample, this clone ranks as medium-sized. The rearrangement uses TRBV7-2 and TRBJ2-1, with D hard to call. V shed 5 bases and J shed 9 bases, with 8 bases lying between them. CDR1 is SGHTA and CDR2 is FQGNSA in the germline V gene. The CDR3 is made up of 11 amino acids. The CDR3 is CASSTGGEQFF. In DNA form, the CDR3 reads TGTGCCAGCAGCACGGGTGGTGAGCAGTTCTTC.

The rearrangement joins TRBV5-1 to TRBJ1-2; TRBD1 is a possible D gene (6 bases). Germline loops: CDR1 SGHRS, CDR2 YFSETQ. This CDR3 has 15 residues. Deletions cut 0 bases from V and 6 bases from J, with 15 bases between. Written as DNA, the CDR3 is TGCGCCAGCAGCTTGGAGGGCCAGGGGATGGATGGCTACACCTTC. Its protein is CASSLEGQGMDGYTF.

This clone was seen a handful of times. The chain combines TRBV6-5 with TRBJ1-5, with D maybe TRBD1 (6 bases). V shed 6 bases and J shed 5 bases, with 8 bases lying between them. Germline V gives CDR1 MNHEY, CDR2 SVGAGI. The CDR3 has 12 residues. The CDR3 sequence: CASSSGDQPQHF. For the CDR3, the DNA is TGTGCCAGCAGCTCAGGGGATCAGCCCCAGCATTTT.

The chain is built from TRBV5-4 and TRBJ1-2, with D tentatively TRBD1 (6 bases). The CDR3 runs 12 residues. V was pared by 1 base and J by 7 bases, with 8 bases between. CDR1 SGHNT and CDR2 YYREEE come from the germline V gene (reference sequence). CDR3 in DNA: TGTGCCAGCAGCTTGAGGGGGGGTGGCTACACCTTC. This sequence encodes CASSLRGGGYTF.

On this clone: One end of the junction varies from germline; a read error may be responsible. V is TRBV19 and J is TRBJ1-4, with D tentatively TRBD1 (5 bases). From germline, CDR1 is LNHDA and CDR2 SQIVND (reference sequence). There are 14 residues in the CDR3. The CDR3: CASKVTGANEKLFF. The CDR3 region has the DNA TGTGCTAGTAAGGTTACAGGCGCTAATGAAAAACTGTTTTTT.

This clone occurred once. This rearrangement joins TRBV5-4 to TRBJ2-7; D is perhaps TRBD1 (6 bases). Between the trimmed V and J ends, which lost 4 bases and 0 bases, there was a span of 11 bases. The germline V gene encodes CDR1 SGHNT and CDR2 YYREEE (reference sequence). CDR3 length: 14 amino acids. The DNA for the CDR3 is TGTGCCAGCAGCATAGGACAGAGCTCCTACGAGCAGTACTTC. Amino acids: CASSIGQSSYEQYF. Filled out from reference TRBV5-4 and TRBJ2-7, the complete variable domain reads ETGVTQSPTHLIKTRGQQVTLRCSSQSGHNTVSWYQQALGQGPQFIFQYYREEENGRGNFPPRFSGLQFPNYSSELNVNALELDDSALYLCASSIGQSSYEQYFGPGTRLTVT.

The chain is built from TRBV6-1 and TRBJ1-2; D is unresolved. V was shortened by 4 bases and J by 1 base, with 7 bases between the two germline ends. CDR3 size: 13 residues. CDR1 is MNHNS, CDR2 SASEGT, per germline. The CDR3 DNA sequence: TGTGCCAGCAGTGTTCAGAATAACTATGGCTACACCTTC. This encodes CASSVQNNYGYTF.

This clone was detected only a few times. The chain couples TRBV30 to TRBJ1-1; no clear D. V gave up 1 base and J gave up 0 bases, with 12 bases separating them. The CDR3 is 15 amino acids. Germline-derived CDR1 and CDR2 are GTSNPN and SVGIG (reference sequence). This CDR3 reads CAWSAGLLMNTEAFF. In DNA form, the CDR3 reads TGTGCCTGGAGTGCTGGACTGTTGATGAACACTGAAGCTTTCTTT.

The gene calls are TRBV15 and TRBJ1-2; possibly TRBD1 for D (5 bases). V was shortened by 1 base and J by 7 bases, with 10 bases between the two germline ends. The CDR3 is 13 amino acids. Germline CDR1 and CDR2: LNHNV and YYDKDF (reference sequence). The CDR3 DNA sequence: TGTGCCACCAGCAGAGCGGCAGGGTTTGGCTACACCTTC. Translating gives CATSRAAGFGYTF. Variable domain in full (rest from reference TRBV15 and TRBJ1-2): DAMVIQNPRYQVTQFGKPVTLSCSQTLNHNVMYWYQQKSSQAPKLLFHYYDKDFNNEADTPDNFQSRRPNTSFCFLDIRSPGLGDTAMYLCATSRAAGFGYTFGSGTRLTVV.

The chain recombines TRBV27 with TRBJ2-1; no clear D gene. The CDR3 runs 15 residues. With 1 base removed from V and 2 bases from J, the gap between germline ends came to 9 bases. Germline CDR1 is MNHEY and CDR2 is SMNVEV (reference sequence). The CDR3 is CASSLFPSTYNEQFF. Written as DNA, the CDR3 is TGTGCCAGCAGTTTATTTCCGTCTACCTACAATGAGCAGTTCTTC.

The chain joins TRBV18 to TRBJ2-3, with D possibly being TRBD1 (6 bases). Looked up from germline, CDR1 is KGHSH and CDR2 is LQKENI. Trimming stripped 3 bases from V and 4 bases from J, with 17 bases between. CDR3 length: 16 residues. CDR3 sequence (DNA): TGTGCCAGCTCACCCCTTGGGACACTTAGGCCAGATACGCAGTATTTT. Its protein is CASSPLGTLRPDTQYF.

The gene calls are TRBV4-3 and TRBJ1-4; TRBD1 agrees at 12 bases. The CDR3 sequence is 21 residues long. V trimming: 4 bases; J trimming: 4 bases; junction bases outside the gene matches: 19. The germline V gene encodes CDR1 LGHNA and CDR2 YSLEER. The CDR3 reads CASSPRKSGTGGGGNNEKLFF. CDR3 coding DNA: TGCGCCAGCAGCCCTAGAAAGTCCGGGACAGGGGGCGGGGGTAATAATGAAAAACTGTTTTTT.

The chain is built from TRBV6-5 and TRBJ1-3, with 8 bases aligning to TRBD1. There are 15 residues in the CDR3. The ends lost 2 bases at V and 8 bases at J; junction bases unmatched: 8. Germline values: CDR1 MNHEY, CDR2 SVGAGI. CDR3 residues: CASSYLAGGSDTIYF. The CDR3 DNA is TGTGCCAGCAGTTACCTCGCAGGGGGCAGTGACACCATATATTTT.

The rearrangement uses TRBV5-5 and TRBJ1-5, with 7 nucleotides matching TRBD1. The junction had 5 bases not matched to a gene; V was cut back by 5 bases and J by 6 bases. Germline assignment: CDR1 SGHKS and CDR2 YYEKEE (reference sequence). CDR3 length: 13 residues. The CDR3 region has the DNA TGTGCCAGCAGAATCAACAGGGGTCAGCCCCAGCATTTT. It translates to CASRINRGQPQHF.

V is TRBV10-3 and J is TRBJ1-6; 8 nucleotides agree with TRBD1. The V gene end was trimmed by 5 bases and the J gene end by 3 bases; junction bases not matched to a gene: 3. Germline V gene lookup returns CDR1 ENHRY and CDR2 SYGVKD. The length of the CDR3 is 15 residues. In DNA form, the CDR3 reads TGTGCCATCAGTCTGACAGGGGACTATAATTCACCCCTCCACTTT. It encodes CAISLTGDYNSPLHF.

The chain couples TRBV6-6 to TRBJ1-1; 11 bases map to TRBD1. Germline V gene lookup returns CDR1 MNHNY and CDR2 SVGAGI (reference sequence). J lost 6 bases, V lost 8 bases, and 11 bases had no gene match. This CDR3 comprises 15 residues. The CDR3 loop reads CASSRTGGSIAEAFF. The CDR3 DNA is TGTGCCAGCTCCAGGACAGGGGGCTCGATCGCTGAAGCTTTCTTT.

This rearrangement joins TRBV5-1 to TRBJ2-3; D might be TRBD1 (6 bases). Trimming stripped 9 bases from V and 0 bases from J, with 11 bases between. The germline V gene has CDR1 SGHRS and CDR2 YFSETQ. The CDR3 sequence is 13 residues long. CDR3 residues: CATATGSTDTQYF. The CDR3 coding sequence is TGCGCCACCGCTACAGGGAGCACAGATACGCAGTATTTT.